This paragraph reports one TCR beta chain. Antigen specificity is unknown. The CDR3 contains 14 residues. Germline V gene data show CDR1 as LGHDT and CDR2 as YNNKEL (reference sequence). Trimming removed 1 base at V and 8 bases at J, with 11 bases between. This entry is derived from a study of T cell responses to AZD1222 COVID-19 vaccine. Findings of the study overall: Clonal diversity may have been underestimated, and the donors were mostly white British, with more females than males. Among spike-specific TCRs, nearly half reportedly target unmutated variant regions.

Profiling relied on immunoSEQ multiplex PCR, and the TCRdb table lists in-frame clones only, not all of them. The sample has more than 95,000 clones, approximately 90% seen once. The receptor was isolated from an adult in good health. V is TRBV3-1 (or the pseudogene TRBV3-2) and J is TRBJ1-4; D perhaps matches TRBD1 (6 bases). This specimen consisted of peripheral blood, obtained on day 0 of AZD1222 vaccination. CDR3 DNA sequence: TGTGCCAGCAGCCAAGGGGGGCGTGGGGAAAAACTGTTTTTT. Amino acid sequence: CASSQGGRGEKLFF.